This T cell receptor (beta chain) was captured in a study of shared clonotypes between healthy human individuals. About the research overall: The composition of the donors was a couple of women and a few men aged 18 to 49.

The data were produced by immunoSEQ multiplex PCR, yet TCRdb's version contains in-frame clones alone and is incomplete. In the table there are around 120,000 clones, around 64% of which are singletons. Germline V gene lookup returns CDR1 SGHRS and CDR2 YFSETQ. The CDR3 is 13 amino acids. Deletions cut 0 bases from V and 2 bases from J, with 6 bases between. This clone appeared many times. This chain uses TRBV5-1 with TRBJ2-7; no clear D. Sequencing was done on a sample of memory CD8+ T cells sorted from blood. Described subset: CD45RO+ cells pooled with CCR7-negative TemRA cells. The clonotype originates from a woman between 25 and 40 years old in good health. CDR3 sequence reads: CASSLAATYEQYF. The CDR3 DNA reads TGCGCCAGCAGCTTGGCAGCGACCTACGAGCAGTACTTC.